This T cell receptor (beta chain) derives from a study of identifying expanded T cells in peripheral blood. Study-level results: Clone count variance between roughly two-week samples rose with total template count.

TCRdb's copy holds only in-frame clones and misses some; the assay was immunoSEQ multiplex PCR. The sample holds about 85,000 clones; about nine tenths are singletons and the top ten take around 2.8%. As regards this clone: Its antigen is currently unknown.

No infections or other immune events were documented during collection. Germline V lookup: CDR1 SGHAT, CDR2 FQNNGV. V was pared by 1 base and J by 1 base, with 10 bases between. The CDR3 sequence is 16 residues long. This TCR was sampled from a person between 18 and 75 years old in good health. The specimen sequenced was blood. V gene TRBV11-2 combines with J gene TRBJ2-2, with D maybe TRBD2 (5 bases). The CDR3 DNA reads TGTGCCAGCAGCTTAGGAGGGCTCGGGAACACCGGGGAGCTGTTTTTT. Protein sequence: CASSLGGLGNTGELFF.